A few counts support the clone carrying this T cell receptor (beta chain). These data belong to a study of blood T cells in healthy people across ages. The CDR3 extends over 14 amino acids. CDR1 is LGHNA, CDR2 YNFKEQ, per germline. The ends were cut back, 6 bases at V and 1 base at J, with 12 bases in the middle. A second about 6 to 12 cycle PCR used barcoded and J-beta primers. TCRdb reprocessed the 5' RACE reads via MiXCR and lists one record per CDR3 protein. The table shows 450,000 to 700,000 distinct CDR3 sequences, with roughly 28% occurring only once. The sequence came from a woman between 70 and 85 years old in good health. Sample: blood. The chain combines TRBV4-2 with TRBJ2-5; tentatively, D is TRBD2 (6 bases). CDR3 residues: CASRSGDPQETQYF. The DNA of the CDR3 is TGTGCCAGCAGGTCGGGGGATCCCCAAGAGACCCAGTACTTC.